This TCR beta chain was identified in a study of blood T cell repertoires in COVID-19. Study background: The United States, Italy and Spain were the sources of the acute and convalescent COVID-19 samples. PBMCs, B-cell-depleted T cells, or T cells provided the cDNA or gDNA that made up the material.

In the authors' methods: Researchers report that nucleated cell counts were estimated from reference gene primer amplification. Here immunoSEQ multiplex PCR was the method, and the copy in TCRdb shows in-frame clones only, minus some. The V and J calls and clone size come from that table; D and trimming were worked out from the DNA. In the table there are more than 150,000 clones, about 86% of which are singletons. In this sample, this clone turned up a few times. This TCR derives from a man between 60 and 75 years old with acute or convalescent COVID-19. Input material: peripheral blood.

This chain's CDR3 is CASSPGTPLGNEQFF. The CDR3 DNA is TGTGCCAGCAGCCCCGGGACTCCTCTCGGCAATGAGCAGTTCTTC. This chain links TRBV7-6 with TRBJ2-1; TRBD2 is a possible D gene (6 bases). The CDR3 loop spans 15 amino acids. Germline V CDR1 and CDR2: SGHVS, FNYEAQ. Trimming took 5 bases from V and 6 from J, leaving 17 bases between them.